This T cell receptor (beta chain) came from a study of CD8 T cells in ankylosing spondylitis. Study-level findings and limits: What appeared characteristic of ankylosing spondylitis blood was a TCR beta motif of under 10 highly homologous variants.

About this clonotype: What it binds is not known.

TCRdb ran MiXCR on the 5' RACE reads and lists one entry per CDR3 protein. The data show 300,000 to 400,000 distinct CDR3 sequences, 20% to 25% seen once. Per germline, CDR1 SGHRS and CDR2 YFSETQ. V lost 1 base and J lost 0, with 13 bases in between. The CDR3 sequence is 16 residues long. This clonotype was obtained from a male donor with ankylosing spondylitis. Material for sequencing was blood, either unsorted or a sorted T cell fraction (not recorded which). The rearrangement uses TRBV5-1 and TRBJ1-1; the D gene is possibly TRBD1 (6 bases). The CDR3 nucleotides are TGCGCCAGCAGCTTGAGGGGGAACGGAATGAACACTGAAGCTTTCTTT. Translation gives CASSLRGNGMNTEAFF.